This T cell receptor (beta chain) was obtained from a study of cytomegalovirus exposure and HLA in healthy donors. Study-level results: Reportedly, a later analysis found an Asian-associated ancestry cluster had fewer N-insertions than the roughly 700-donor mean. Common viral pathogens (according to a later analysis) appeared linked to several of the most significant clusters.

A note on this clone: What it binds is not known.

The PCR had 60 Vbeta and 13 Jbeta primers. In the study's own analysis: Unique TCR beta chains totaled some 80 million in a later count, with approximately 10 million of them shared. Sequencing was performed with immunoSEQ multiplex PCR; in TCRdb, only in-frame clones are kept and a portion is missing. D and trimming come from the DNA, and the V and J calls and clone size come from that table. Here the sample spans over 130,000 clones, over 60% being singletons. The V gene's germline CDR1 is SNHLY and CDR2 FYNNEI. CDR3 size: 15 residues. V lost 0 bases and J lost 4, with 9 bases in between. The sequenced sample was PBMCs. The V and J genes are TRBV2 and TRBJ2-2; D may be TRBD1 (5 bases). The TCR sequence derives from a woman in her sixties in good health and CMV-seronegative. The CDR3 DNA sequence: TGTGCCAGCAGTGAAGCCAGGGTTTTCACCGGGGAGCTGTTTTTT. Its protein product is CASSEARVFTGELFF.